This T cell receptor (beta chain) was captured in a study of T cell repertoires in cytomegalovirus infection. Study-level background: CMV epitopes in the study were HLA-C-restricted (recently identified) and HLA-B-restricted (well studied). Evidence of both CMV infection and a matching HLA type came from public TCR beta signatures. Study findings and constraints: CMV-specific TCR beta clonotypes restricted by HLA-C were the ones dominating the ex vivo response.

This CDR3 spans 15 amino acids. Trimming cost V 5 bases and J 7 bases, with 17 bases left between them. Germline values: CDR1 SGHTA, CDR2 FQGNSA. This clonotype was seen many times. Its antigen is not identified. TCRdb reanalysed the reads using MiXCR and keeps one entry per CDR3 protein. This table has under 300,000 distinct CDR3 sequences, less than 25% appearing once. This clonotype was sampled from a human donor in good health (CMV status not recorded). Some clones in this sample may be carry-over from other donors' samples. The specimen comprised cultured PBMCs, sampled from culture after CMV antigen stimulation. V and J are TRBV7-2 and TRBJ2-2; D is perhaps TRBD2 (6 bases). CDR3 loop: CASSPGGIDRGELFF. The CDR3 DNA is TGTGCCAGCAGCCCTGGGGGGATCGACCGCGGGGAGCTGTTTTTT.